The next 19 T cell receptor beta chains were all read from a single sample in a study of regulatory T cells in long-lasting Graves disease. Investigators prepared the TCR beta libraries by applying iRepertoire HTBI primers and Arm-PCR of CDR3 regions. In TCRdb, the multiplex PCR reads were re-called with MiXCR into one record per CDR3 protein. The sample holds approximately 400,000 distinct CDR3 sequences, 15% seen once. Time point defined: newly diagnosed GD, antithyroid drugs for less than 3 months. Researchers made the TCR library from RNA that was extracted from PBMCs. Separately, the same data were catalogued under a study of T cells in Graves' hyperthyroidism and ophthalmopathy.

The sample here was peripheral blood mononuclear cells (PBMCs), taken at new diagnosis, from a patient treated with antithyroid drugs. These receptors all come from a woman in her 40s with Graves disease.

Many counts were recorded for this clonotype. V and J are TRBV28 and TRBJ1-6, with a weak D call TRBD1 (6 bases). CDR1 MDHEN and CDR2 SYDVKM come from the germline V gene. Trimming removed 9 bases from V and 0 bases from J, with 12 bases in between. This CDR3 comprises 15 residues. DNA for the CDR3: TGTGCCAGTAGGACAGTTGACTCCTATAATTCACCCCTCCACTTT. This codes for CASRTVDSYNSPLHF.

This clonotype has ten or more counts. The V and J genes are TRBV9 and TRBJ1-4, with TRBD1 matching over 8 bases. CDR1 and CDR2 (germline): SGDLS, YYNGEE. V lost 0 bases, J lost 4 bases, and 2 bases stayed unmatched. CDR3 length: 15 amino acids. The chain's CDR3 is CASSVGTGNNEKLFF. CDR3 DNA sequence: TGTGCCAGCAGCGTAGGGACAGGGAATAATGAAAAACTGTTTTTT.

This clonotype was seen many times. The rearrangement uses TRBV12-3 or TRBV12-4 and TRBJ1-1; TRBD1 agrees at 7 bases. This CDR3 comprises 13 residues. V shed 8 bases, J shed 7 bases, and the junction held 10 bases outside the gene matches. CDR3 nucleotide sequence: TGTGCCAGCGGCCTCAGCCGGGACAGTGAAGCTTTCTTT. Its protein is CASGLSRDSEAFF.

This clonotype was counted only a few times. The chain uses TRBV5-1 and TRBJ2-5; TRBD2 aligns across 7 bases. CDR1 and CDR2 from the germline V gene are SGHRS and YFSETQ. Trimming took 3 bases from V and 5 from J; bases not matched to a gene: 7. There are 14 residues in the CDR3. CDR3 in amino acids: CASSSSLARETQYF. The CDR3 region has the DNA TGCGCCAGCAGCTCCTCACTAGCGAGGGAGACCCAGTACTTC.

This clonotype was detected only a few times. This chain links TRBV9 with TRBJ2-7; 8 positions agree with TRBD2. Germline CDR1 and CDR2: SGDLS and YYNGEE. The CDR3 is 17 amino acids. The trim removed 0 bases at V and 6 bases at J, leaving 14 bases unmatched. The CDR3 is CASSVAPPREGRGEQYF. The CDR3, as DNA: TGTGCCAGCAGCGTAGCCCCACCCCGGGAGGGCCGGGGCGAGCAGTACTTC.

This clonotype was seen at least ten times. The chain carries TRBV25-1 and TRBJ2-5, with 8 bases identical to TRBD1. The germline V gene encodes CDR1 MGHDK and CDR2 SYGVNS. V lost 0 bases, J lost 5 bases, and 11 bases stayed unmatched. This CDR3 contains 17 residues. The CDR3 DNA reads as TGTGCCAGCAGTGAATACCGGGACAGGAGCTCTGGGGAGACCCAGTACTTC. Its translation: CASSEYRDRSSGETQYF.

This clonotype was seen many times. The CDR3 loop reads CSARNRHEQFF. The CDR3 DNA reads as TGCAGTGCTAGAAATAGACACGAGCAGTTCTTC. The chain has TRBV20-1 and TRBJ2-1; D is unclear. This CDR3 has 11 residues. Per the germline V gene, CDR1 is DFQATT and CDR2 is SNEGSKA (reference sequence). Trimming shortened V by 2 bases and J by 10 bases, and 9 bases separated the two germline ends.

A word on this clonotype: A read error may explain this, as a much larger clone is one base away. The chain combines TRBV30 with TRBJ2-7, with 7 nucleotides matching TRBD2. The CDR3 is 13 residues long. Germline CDR1 and CDR2: GTSNPN and SVGIG (reference sequence). In nucleotides, the CDR3 is TGTGCCGGGAGGGCTGGGGTTTCCTACGAGCAGTACTTC. Translation gives CAGRAGVSYEQYF.

About this clonotype itself: A clone one base away is much larger, so this may be a read error. The V call is TRBV10-3, the J call TRBJ2-1; D tentatively reads TRBD1 or TRBD2 (5 bases each). V was shortened by 4 bases and J by 5 bases, with 18 bases between the two germline ends. The CDR3 consists of 16 residues. The germline V gene has CDR1 ENHRY and CDR2 SYGVKD. The CDR3 DNA reads as TGTGCCATCAGTGGGTCGGGGCGCTCGCTGGACAATGAGCAGTTCTTC. Translating it yields CAISGSGRSLDNEQFF.

This clonotype was found many times. This chain joins TRBV20-1 and TRBJ2-1; TRBD2 matches at 12 bases. The CDR3 sequence is 14 residues long. CDR1 is DFQATT and CDR2 is SNEGSKA in the germline V gene (reference sequence). With V trimmed by 3 bases and J by 3 bases, 0 bases remained unmatched. CDR3 nucleotides: TGCAGTGCTAGGGGACTAGCGGGCTACAATGAGCAGTTCTTC. This encodes CSARGLAGYNEQFF.

This clonotype was seen repeatedly, ten times or more. This chain connects TRBV30 to TRBJ2-5, with TRBD2 as a possible D gene (6 bases). Germline values: CDR1 GTSNPN, CDR2 SVGIG (reference sequence). This CDR3 is 13 amino acids long. The germline V and J ends were trimmed by 1 base and 1 base, with 7 bases remaining between them. In DNA, the CDR3 is TGTGCCTGGAGTGGCGGGACCCAAGAGACCCAGTACTTC. This sequence encodes CAWSGGTQETQYF.

Many counts were recorded for this clonotype. The chain recombines TRBV4-3 with TRBJ2-7; the D is unclear. The ends were cut back, 1 base at V and 2 bases at J, with 9 bases in the middle. CDR3 length equals 14 residues. Per the germline V gene, CDR1 is LGHNA and CDR2 is YSLEER. The CDR3, as DNA: TGCGCCAGCAGCCAAGTACCGGGCCCCTACGAGCAGTACTTC. Translation gives CASSQVPGPYEQYF.

The V call is TRBV14, the J call TRBJ2-7; no clear D. The CDR3 loop spans 14 amino acids. The V and J ends lost 0 bases and 5 bases respectively, with 11 bases between them. CDR1 SGHDN and CDR2 FVKESK come from the germline V gene. The DNA of the CDR3 is TGTGCCAGCAGCCAAGAATCCCGGGTCCACGAGCAGTACTTC. Translating it yields CASSQESRVHEQYF.

Note on this clonotype: This may be a read error, as it is one base from a much larger clone. The chain carries TRBV12-3 or TRBV12-4 and TRBJ2-1; no clear D gene. The CDR3 spans 15 residues. Between the trimmed V and J ends, which lost 2 bases and 7 bases, there was a span of 15 bases. The CDR3 region is CASSLYLRSENEQFF. In DNA, the CDR3 is TGTGCCAGCAGTTTATATTTGCGGAGTGAAAATGAGCAGTTCTTC.

This chain connects TRBV5-1 to TRBJ2-3; 9 nucleotides align to TRBD2. This CDR3 has 14 amino acids. Germline assignment: CDR1 SGHRS and CDR2 YFSETQ. The ends lost 4 bases at V and 6 bases at J; junction bases unmatched: 6. CDR3 amino acids: CASSKGLATDTQYF. In DNA form, the CDR3 reads TGCGCCAGCAGCAAGGGACTAGCAACGGATACGCAGTATTTT.

This clonotype showed up many times. The V gene is TRBV12-3 or TRBV12-4, the J gene TRBJ1-3, with D possibly being TRBD1 (6 bases). The ends were cut back, 5 bases at V and 4 bases at J, with 24 bases in the middle. There are 18 residues in the CDR3. The CDR3 region has the DNA TGTGCCAGCAGTCCTGGGGGAAGGACAGCATATCAAGGAAACACCATATATTTT. Residues: CASSPGGRTAYQGNTIYF.

This chain joins TRBV9 and TRBJ1-1; D is unresolved. V was trimmed by 0 bases and J by 4 bases, leaving 7 bases between them. CDR3 size: 13 residues. The V gene's germline CDR1 is SGDLS and CDR2 YYNGEE. The CDR3 DNA reads TGTGCCAGCAGCGTAGGCCTCACCACTGAAGCTTTCTTT. Encoded protein: CASSVGLTTEAFF.

This chain joins TRBV10-2 and TRBJ1-2; D perhaps matches TRBD1 (5 bases). The V end lost 5 bases, the J end lost 3 bases, and 13 bases lay between the germline ends. The CDR3 has 14 amino acids. Germline V CDR1 and CDR2: WSHSY, SAAADI. The DNA for the CDR3 is TGCGCCAGCAGTACCCTCGGGGCAGACTATGGCTACACCTTC. Its protein is CASSTLGADYGYTF.

This clonotype is a singleton in its sample. V is TRBV2 and J is TRBJ1-4; tentatively, D is TRBD1 (5 bases). Germline lookup yields CDR1 SNHLY and CDR2 FYNNEI. With 7 bases removed from V and 8 bases from J, the gap between germline ends came to 23 bases. The CDR3 totals 16 residues. In nucleotides, the CDR3 is TGTGCCAGCACCAGACCTCCAGGGACCAGGGCGGAAAAACTGTTTTTT. Translating gives CASTRPPGTRAEKLFF.